This T cell receptor beta chain is from a study of shared clonotypes between healthy human individuals. Study context: CD4 naive and CD4 memory each took three plates per donor, while CD8 naive took two and CD8 memory one.

CD45RO negativity and positive selection for CCR7 defined naive CD8 cells, a population that excluded terminally differentiated effector memory CD45RA+ cells. Every contributor of samples was a Caucasian grown-up residing in Nashville, Tennessee. CDR1 is SQVTM, CDR2 ANQGSEA, per germline. The V gene lost 2 bases and the J gene lost 4 bases, with 11 bases spanning the gap. There are 13 residues in the CDR3. Execution of the assay was at deep level. TCRdb's copy holds only in-frame clones and misses some; the assay was immunoSEQ multiplex PCR. This sample carries under 2,000,000 clones, roughly 95% of them seen once, and the ten largest clones take under 1.5%.

This chain connects TRBV29-1 to TRBJ1-2, with a tentative D call TRBD1 (5 bases). The sample comprised naive CD8+ T cells sorted from blood. The clonotype originates from a man aged 18 to 30 in good health. This CDR3 is CSVETGAIYGYTF. CDR3 coding DNA: TGCAGCGTTGAAACAGGAGCCATCTATGGCTACACCTTC.